The source of this TCR beta chain is a study of T-cell memory formation after mild COVID-19. This clonotype has a handful of counts. This CDR3 contains 17 residues. V trimming: 6 bases; J trimming: 0 bases; junction bases outside the gene matches: 12. In germline, CDR1 is MNHEY, CDR2 SVGAGI. TCRdb re-analysed the 5' RACE reads in MiXCR, keeping a single row per CDR3 protein. The data contain hundreds of thousands of distinct CDR3 sequences, about 23% of them singletons. The material sequenced was PBMCs or a T cell subset sorted from them (not recorded which). The receptor was isolated from an adult woman who had mild COVID-19 (a few samples of this study predate the infection). Cell type and time point are not known. The rearrangement joins TRBV6-5 to TRBJ2-3, with 7 nucleotides matching TRBD2. The CDR3: CASSYGTGGSSTDTQYF. CDR3 in DNA: TGTGCCAGCAGCTACGGAACGGGGGGATCTAGCACAGATACGCAGTATTTT.